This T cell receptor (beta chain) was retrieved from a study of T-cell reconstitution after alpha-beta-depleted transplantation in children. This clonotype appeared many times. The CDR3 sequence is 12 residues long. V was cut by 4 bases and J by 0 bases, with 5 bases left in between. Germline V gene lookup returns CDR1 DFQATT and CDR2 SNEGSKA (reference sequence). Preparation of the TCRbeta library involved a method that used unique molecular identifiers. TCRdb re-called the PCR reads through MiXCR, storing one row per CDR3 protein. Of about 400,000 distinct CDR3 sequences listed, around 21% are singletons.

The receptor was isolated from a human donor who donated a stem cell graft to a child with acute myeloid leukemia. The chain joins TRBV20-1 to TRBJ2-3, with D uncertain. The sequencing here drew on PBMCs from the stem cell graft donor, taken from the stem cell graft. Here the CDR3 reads CSAIESTDTQYF. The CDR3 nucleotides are TGCAGTGCTATAGAAAGCACAGATACGCAGTATTTT.